Sequencing of this T cell receptor (beta chain) was carried out in a study of blood T cell repertoires in COVID-19. Study details: Material from acute and convalescent COVID-19 was sourced from the United States, Italy and Spain. From T cells, B-cell-depleted T cells, or PBMCs came the material, which was cDNA or gDNA.

The sample holds one count of this clone. The method was immunoSEQ multiplex PCR; TCRdb's version includes in-frame clones alone and lacks a portion of them. Here the sample spans more than 35,000 clones, roughly nine tenths being singletons. Germline V gene sequence: CDR1 SGHTA, CDR2 FQGNSA. This CDR3 is built from 15 residues. V dropped 6 bases and J dropped 7; count of bases not matched to a gene: 8. The clonotype comes from a human donor in a cohort sampled during active COVID-19. The sample was peripheral blood. V gene TRBV7-2 combines with J gene TRBJ2-2; 10 positions agree with TRBD2. The CDR3 DNA reads as TGTGCCAGCAGACCGAGCGGGAGGGCGTTCGGGGAGCTGTTTTTT. This codes for CASRPSGRAFGELFF. The full variable domain, rest sourced from reference TRBV7-2 and TRBJ2-2, is GAGVSQSPSNKVTEKGKDVELRCDPISGHTALYWYRQSLGQGLEFLIYFQGNSAPDKSGLPSDRFSAERTGGSVSTLTIQRTQQEDSAVYLCASRPSGRAFGELFFGEGSRLTVL.